This entry is about one TCR beta chain. This clone showed up just once. No antigen is known for it. No base quality information exists; no much larger clone differs at one position. Looking up the germline V gene yields CDR1 SGDLS and CDR2 YYNGEE. The CDR3 goes from the cysteine to the phenylalanine over 14 residues. The DNA shown is the 42-base CDR3, in frame from base 1. Trimming removed 0 bases from V and 4 bases from J, leaving 10 bases between the germline ends. These data originate in a study of shared clonotypes between healthy human individuals (TCRdb year 2020). Describing the broader study: A few men and a couple of women, aged 18 to 49 years, made up the cohort. For each donor, CD4 naive and CD4 memory were each run on three plates, CD8 naive on two plates, and CD8 memory on one plate. To estimate repertoire size and how much clonotypes are shared between individuals, the study performed deep sequencing of blood TCR repertoires from roughly five healthy adults. Different laboratories and diverse techniques were used to prepare libraries and sequence TCR repertoires, to increase sequencing depth and limit assay-specific biases. Between about 0.8 and 9 billion PBMCs per donor were obtained by leukapheresis.

Donors were healthy HIV-negative adults with no recently reported acute infections or vaccinations. Every donor was a Caucasian adult residing in Nashville, Tennessee, USA. Magnetic negative selection was used to enrich CD4+ T cells, after which naive cells were positively selected on CD45RA and the negative fraction became the memory subset. After blood collection by leukapheresis, PBMCs were isolated using Ficoll-Histopaque density gradient centrifugation and then cryopreserved in the vapor phase of liquid nitrogen. Analytical flow cytometry was used to check the purity and quantity of each magnetically sorted T cell population. Genomic DNA was isolated from every sorted fraction and measured by UV absorbance on a Nanodrop 2000c. The investigation overall reported the following: Only blood was sampled, and tissue TCR repertoires likely differ from those in blood. Incomplete sequencing was indicated by rarefaction of sorted-subset datasets, despite the large sequencing depth. Compared with non-shared clonotypes, the clonotypes found in all four sorted-subset donors had higher generation probabilities. Naive subsets generally had larger estimated clonotype richness than memory subsets. The genetic and exposure-history diversity represented was limited by the small number of donors. Sharing across several donors was observed for 5% to 6.5% of naive CD4, less than 4% of naive CD8, 2% to 2.5% of memory CD4, and about 0.4% of memory CD8 clonotypes. Pairwise subsampling led to the expectation that sequencing depth would affect the degree of clonotype sharing among donors.

TCR CDR3 regions were amplified from genomic DNA by multiplex PCR using the deep immunoSEQ assay. Extracted genomic DNA from each cell subset was spread evenly across all wells of several immunoSEQ 96-well plates, with each plate serving as a replicate. For sorted subsets, about 210 ng of genomic DNA, equivalent to 30,000 or so T cell genomes, went into each replicate PCR. Purified libraries were measured with a Qubit 3.0 fluorometer, size-checked on a Bioanalyzer 2100, and measured again with the KAPA Library Quantification kit. Every immunoSEQ 96-well plate was sequenced on a dedicated single-read 150-cycle Illumina NextSeq 550 flow cell. On the study's bioinformatics: Because the immunoSEQ output included only junctional sequences and no quality scores, the filtering could not be the same as the filtering used for full-length reads. To assign V/J genes and CDR3, sequences were annotated using PyIR, a Python wrapper for IgBLAST v1.9, with IMGT germline references. Reads were filtered out if the reads had weak V/J assignments (E-value above 1e-6), no CDR3, stop codons, out-of-frame junctions, or ambiguous translated residues. V3J clonotypes were defined as sequences sharing the same inferred V gene, J gene, and CDR3 amino acid sequence. Percentage overlap between repertoires was computed as shared unique clonotypes divided by the size of the smaller repertoire. RTK rarefaction, the Chao1 estimator, and Recon v2.1 estimates of unobserved clonotypes were used to assess repertoire richness. For all TCRbeta clonotypes obtained by the gDNA method from several donors, generation probabilities were computed with OLGA. The table was pulled from immuneACCESS by TCRdb, which kept in-frame rearrangements only. Such tables lose some clones; where checked, under half of the loss comes from unresolved V genes, and the rest has no known cause. That table is the source of V, J and clone size, and D and trimming were worked out from the DNA. For this sample the table gives approximately 2.1 million clones, of which 80% to 95% were detected only once. The top ten clonotypes cover about 0.39% of the sample.

Sequenced: naive CD4+ T cells from PBMCs. Taken with the paper, the label for cell subset or site translates to: CD45RA+ positively selected. The receptor chain draws on TRBV9 and TRBJ2-5, with a weak D call of TRBD1 (6 bases match). This receptor was identified in a man younger than 35 in good health. Some clones in this sample may be carry-over from other donors' samples. The CDR3: CASSVGQGSETQYF. Here is the DNA: TGTGCCAGCAGCGTAGGGCAGGGGTCAGAGACCCAGTACTTC. The full variable domain, with segments outside the CDR3 supplied by the reference TRBV9 and TRBJ2-5 proteins, appears as DSGVTQTPKHLITATGQRVTLRCSPRSGDLSVYWYQQSLDQGLQFLIQYYNGEERAKGNILERFSAQQFPDLHSELNLSSLELGDSALYFCASSVGQGSETQYFGPGTRLLVL.